The text below deals with one TCR beta chain. This sample was taken from a study of T cells in Graves' hyperthyroidism and ophthalmopathy. Germline trimming cut 0 bases from V and 8 bases from J; bases unmatched to any gene: 11. The CDR3 length is 18 residues. In germline, CDR1 is SGDLS, CDR2 YYNGEE. Amplified regions were TCR beta CDR3 sequences from RNA transcripts. TCR CDR3 underwent first-round RT-PCR with the HTBI primer set. TCRdb re-analysed the multiplex PCR reads in MiXCR, keeping a single row per CDR3 protein. This table has some 420,000 distinct CDR3 sequences, roughly 15% appearing once. Sequenced: blood. This chain uses TRBV9 with TRBJ2-3; TRBD2 matches 14 bases. This receptor was obtained from a woman aged 18-30 years with Graves' hyperthyroidism. CDR3 residues: CASSVDHMTSGRAGTQYF. The CDR3 DNA reads TGTGCCAGCAGCGTAGACCATATGACTAGCGGGAGGGCAGGTACGCAGTATTTT. Combining the CDR3 with reference TRBV9 and TRBJ2-3 gives the whole variable domain DSGVTQTPKHLITATGQRVTLRCSPRSGDLSVYWYQQSLDQGLQFLIQYYNGEERAKGNILERFSAQQFPDLHSELNLSSLELGDSALYFCASSVDHMTSGRAGTQYFGPGTRLTVL.